Below, 12 T cell receptor beta chains from the same sample are listed, as sequenced in a study of sequential checkpoint blockade in melanoma. Sequencing was performed with immunoSEQ multiplex PCR; in TCRdb, only in-frame clones are kept and a portion is missing. The sample has roughly 2,100 clones; approximately 31% are singletons. Treatment: randomized to nivolumab then ipilimumab (arm A) or the reverse (arm B). Material: tumor tissue (inferred from file names), obtained from a patient given nivolumab and ipilimumab in sequence. The receptor set was obtained from a human donor with melanoma.

The DNA for the CDR3 is TGCGCCAGCAGCTTGGCTTCCGGGACAGGGTTTGAAAAACTGTTTTTT. As protein: CASSLASGTGFEKLFF. J is TRBJ1-4 and V is TRBV5-1, with 9 bases aligning to TRBD1. The CDR3 runs 16 residues. Germline V lookup: CDR1 SGHRS, CDR2 YFSETQ. V shed 0 bases and J 7 bases; nucleotides not matched to a gene: 7.

The rearrangement uses TRBV19 and TRBJ2-3, with TRBD1 as a possible D gene (6 bases). This CDR3 has 18 residues. Trimming stripped 3 bases from V and 2 bases from J, with 21 bases between. The germline gives CDR1 LNHDA, CDR2 SQIVND (reference sequence). The CDR3 reads CASSISFSGDTYTDTQYF. CDR3 nucleotides: TGTGCCAGTAGTATTTCCTTCTCAGGGGACACATACACAGATACGCAGTATTTT.

The V call is TRBV28, the J call TRBJ2-7, with D unclear. V was clipped by 1 base and J by 5 bases, with 12 bases between them. CDR3 length: 14 residues. The germline gives CDR1 MDHEN, CDR2 SYDVKM. CDR3 region: CASSLSPAANEQYF. Written as DNA, the CDR3 is TGTGCCAGCAGTTTATCGCCAGCCGCCAACGAGCAGTACTTC.

This clone was detected only once. The chain recombines TRBV5-1 with TRBJ2-2, with 11 bases lining up with TRBD2. The CDR3 consists of 17 residues. V lost 3 bases, J lost 7 bases, and 11 bases stayed unmatched. Germline V gene data show CDR1 as SGHRS and CDR2 as YFSETQ. The CDR3 sequence: CASSSPETSGIGGELFF. CDR3 coding DNA: TGCGCCAGCAGCTCGCCCGAGACTAGCGGGATTGGCGGGGAGCTGTTTTTT.

The chain joins TRBV28 to TRBJ1-5, with TRBD1 matching over 12 bases. Germline CDR1 MDHEN, CDR2 SYDVKM. The V and J ends lost 4 bases and 7 bases, in that order; junction bases with no gene match: 11. The CDR3 runs 17 residues. CDR3 nucleotides: TGTGCCAGCAGTTCCGGGACAGGGGGCGCGGGAAGACAGCCCCAGCATTTT. Protein sequence: CASSSGTGGAGRQPQHF.

This clone was counted only a few times. This sequence joins TRBV30 and TRBJ1-5; TRBD1 agrees at 7 bases. Germline loops: CDR1 GTSNPN, CDR2 SVGIG (reference sequence). The V segment lost 2 bases and the J segment 5 bases; nucleotides outside the gene matches: 3. The CDR3 is 13 residues long. The CDR3 sequence is CAWSRDSYQPQHF. For the CDR3, the DNA is TGTGCCTGGAGTAGGGACAGCTATCAGCCCCAGCATTTT.

Relative to its sample, this clone is large (0.1 to 1%). In nucleotides, the CDR3 is TGTGCCAGCAGCGGGGGCGACTTTCCCAAGCAGTTCTTC. It is translated as CASSGGDFPKQFF. The rearrangement uses TRBV9 and TRBJ2-1; the D gene is possibly TRBD1 (5 bases). This CDR3 is 13 amino acids long. V was pared by 3 bases and J by 11 bases, with 15 bases between. Germline lookup yields CDR1 SGDLS and CDR2 YYNGEE.

This clone was detected a few times. This chain joins TRBV11-3 and TRBJ2-7; TRBD2 is a possible D gene (6 bases). This CDR3 comprises 14 residues. Trimming shortened V by 5 bases and J by 2 bases, and 13 bases separated the two germline ends. CDR1 and CDR2 from the germline V gene are SGHNT and YENEEA. Here the CDR3 reads CASSHRDLTYEQYF. The DNA of the CDR3 is TGTGCCAGCAGCCACCGGGACTTAACCTACGAGCAGTACTTC.

This clone occurred a few times. This chain connects TRBV11-3 to TRBJ2-5, with TRBD2 matching over 7 bases. There are 15 residues in the CDR3. J gave up 4 bases and V 2 bases, and 7 bases lay outside the gene matches. The germline CDR1 and CDR2 sequences are SGHNT and YENEEA. The CDR3 sequence is CASSLILAGRETQYF. CDR3 nucleotide sequence: TGTGCCAGCAGCTTAATATTAGCGGGTAGAGAGACCCAGTACTTC.

The chain combines TRBV5-1 with TRBJ1-5, with 9 nucleotides matching TRBD1. Unmatched junction bases numbered 4, after V lost 0 bases and J lost 6 bases. Looked up from germline, CDR1 is SGHRS and CDR2 is YFSETQ. This CDR3 comprises 15 residues. DNA for the CDR3: TGCGCCAGCAGCTTGGGAACAGGGGGCACTCAGCCCCAGCATTTT. Protein: CASSLGTGGTQPQHF.

The V and J genes are TRBV28 and TRBJ2-7, with TRBD1 identical over 8 bases. The CDR3 runs 14 residues. The germline V gene encodes CDR1 MDHEN and CDR2 SYDVKM. Unmatched junction bases numbered 5, after V lost 3 bases and J lost 4 bases. The CDR3 bases are TGTGCCAGCAGTTTGCAGGGGGCGAGATACGAGCAGTACTTC. Translated: CASSLQGARYEQYF. Using reference TRBV28 and TRBJ2-7 for the parts outside the CDR3, the full variable domain is DVKVTQSSRYLVKRTGEKVFLECVQDMDHENMFWYRQDPGLGLRLIYFSYDVKMKEKGDIPEGYSVSREKKERFSLILESASTNQTSMYLCASSLQGARYEQYFGPGTRLTVT.

There are a few counts of this clone. V and J are TRBV28 and TRBJ1-1; 8 nucleotides line up with TRBD1. The CDR3 is 15 amino acids. V lost 3 bases, J lost 1 base, and 4 bases stayed unmatched. Germline assignment: CDR1 MDHEN and CDR2 SYDVKM. In DNA, the CDR3 is TGTGCCAGCAGTTTGTCAGGACAGGGGAACACTGAAGCTTTCTTT. Its translation: CASSLSGQGNTEAFF.